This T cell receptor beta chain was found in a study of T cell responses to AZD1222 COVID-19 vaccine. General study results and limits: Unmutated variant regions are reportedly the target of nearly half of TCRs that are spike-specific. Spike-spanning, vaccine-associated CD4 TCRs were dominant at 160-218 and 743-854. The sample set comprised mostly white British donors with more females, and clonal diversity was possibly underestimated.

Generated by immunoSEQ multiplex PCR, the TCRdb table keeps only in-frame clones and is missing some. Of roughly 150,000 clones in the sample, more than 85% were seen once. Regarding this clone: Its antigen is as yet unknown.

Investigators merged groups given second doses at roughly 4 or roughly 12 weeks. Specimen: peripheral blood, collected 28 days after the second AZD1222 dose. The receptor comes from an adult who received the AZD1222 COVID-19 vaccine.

The CDR3 sequence: CASSLGGSYGYTF. The DNA of the CDR3 is TGTGCCAGCAGCCTAGGGGGCTCCTATGGCTACACCTTC. This rearrangement joins TRBV5-4 to TRBJ1-2; 7 bases match TRBD1. The CDR3 runs to 13 residues. V lost 4 bases and J lost 4; bases outside the gene matches: 4. Germline V gene data show CDR1 as SGHNT and CDR2 as YYREEE (reference sequence).